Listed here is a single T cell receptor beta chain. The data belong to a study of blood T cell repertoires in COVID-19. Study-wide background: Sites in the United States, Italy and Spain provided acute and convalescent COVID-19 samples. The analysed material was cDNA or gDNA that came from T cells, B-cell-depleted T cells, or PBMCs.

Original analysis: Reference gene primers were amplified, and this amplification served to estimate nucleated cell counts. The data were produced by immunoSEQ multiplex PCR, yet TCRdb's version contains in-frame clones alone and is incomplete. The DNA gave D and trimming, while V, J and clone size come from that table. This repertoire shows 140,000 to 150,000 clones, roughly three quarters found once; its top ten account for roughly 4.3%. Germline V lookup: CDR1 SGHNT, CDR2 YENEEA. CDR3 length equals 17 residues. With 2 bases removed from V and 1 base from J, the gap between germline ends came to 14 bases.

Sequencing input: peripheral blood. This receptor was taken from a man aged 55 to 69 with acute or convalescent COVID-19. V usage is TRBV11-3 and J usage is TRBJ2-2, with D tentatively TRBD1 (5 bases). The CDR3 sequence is CASSLTWGPGNTGELFF. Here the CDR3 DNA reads TGTGCCAGCAGCTTAACCTGGGGCCCAGGGAACACCGGGGAGCTGTTTTTT.